The clone carrying this T cell receptor (beta chain) was observed a single time. Its antigen remains unidentified. TCRdb keeps only in-frame clones here, not all; method: immunoSEQ multiplex PCR. Here the sample spans approximately 67,000 clones, 80% to 90% being singletons. These data come from a study of T cells in localized non-small cell lung cancer. Broader study findings: A median of 57 clones ranked among the top 100 in tumor appeared in adjacent lung. Uninvolved adjacent lung showed higher T cell clonality than tumor. Heterogeneity is still possible, as just one tumor region was sequenced.

Germline V gene lookup returns CDR1 SGHRS and CDR2 YFSETQ. This CDR3 is 15 amino acids long. J was trimmed by 8 bases and V by 2 bases; bases with no gene match: 10. The chain employs TRBV5-1 and TRBJ2-3, with 8 bases fitting TRBD2. Sample: peripheral blood, taken before any cancer treatment. The receptor comes from a female donor over 55 with stage I lung adenocarcinoma. The CDR3 region is CASSLAGATQGTQYF. CDR3 DNA: TGCGCCAGCAGCTTAGCGGGGGCCACCCAGGGTACGCAGTATTTT.